These 2 T cell receptor beta chains were sequenced from one sample in a study of T cell changes during pregnancy in multiple sclerosis. Produced via immunoSEQ multiplex PCR; TCRdb's table is partial and in-frame only. The profile shows some 70,000 clones, around 92% of them singletons. The source material was CD8+ T cells from peripheral blood mononuclear cells, sampled in the third trimester of pregnancy. The receptors were sampled from a female donor in good health, enrolled as a control in a pregnancy study.

This chain joins TRBV9 and TRBJ1-4; 11 positions agree with TRBD1. CDR3 length: 13 residues. Germline CDR1 is SGDLS and CDR2 is YYNGEE. With V trimmed by 7 bases and J by 8 bases, 4 bases remained unmatched. The chain's CDR3 is CASAGTGGEKLFF. In nucleotides, the CDR3 is TGTGCCAGCGCGGGGACAGGGGGGGAAAAACTGTTTTTT.

V gene TRBV9 combines with J gene TRBJ2-5, with TRBD1 matching over 8 bases. Trimming removed 3 bases from V and 5 bases from J; junction bases left unmatched: 3. The length of the CDR3 is 13 residues. Germline V CDR1 and CDR2: SGDLS, YYNGEE. The CDR3 loop is CASSEYRGETQYF. CDR3 DNA sequence: TGTGCCAGCAGCGAATACAGGGGGGAGACCCAGTACTTC. The full variable domain, completed using reference TRBV9 and TRBJ2-5, is DSGVTQTPKHLITATGQRVTLRCSPRSGDLSVYWYQQSLDQGLQFLIQYYNGEERAKGNILERFSAQQFPDLHSELNLSSLELGDSALYFCASSEYRGETQYFGPGTRLLVL.